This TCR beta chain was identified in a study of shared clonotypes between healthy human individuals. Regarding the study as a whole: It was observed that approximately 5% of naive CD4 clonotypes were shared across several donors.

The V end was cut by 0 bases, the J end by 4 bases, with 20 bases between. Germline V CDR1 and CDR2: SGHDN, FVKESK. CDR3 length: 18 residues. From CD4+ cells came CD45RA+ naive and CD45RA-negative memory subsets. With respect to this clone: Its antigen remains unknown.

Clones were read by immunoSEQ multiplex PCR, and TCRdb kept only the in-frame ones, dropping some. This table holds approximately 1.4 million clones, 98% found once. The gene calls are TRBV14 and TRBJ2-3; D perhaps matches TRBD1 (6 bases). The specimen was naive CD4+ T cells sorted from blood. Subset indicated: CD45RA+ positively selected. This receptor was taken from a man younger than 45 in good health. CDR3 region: CASSQDLRAGEFPDTQYF. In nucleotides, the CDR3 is TGTGCCAGCAGCCAAGATCTACGGGCAGGGGAGTTTCCAGATACGCAGTATTTT.